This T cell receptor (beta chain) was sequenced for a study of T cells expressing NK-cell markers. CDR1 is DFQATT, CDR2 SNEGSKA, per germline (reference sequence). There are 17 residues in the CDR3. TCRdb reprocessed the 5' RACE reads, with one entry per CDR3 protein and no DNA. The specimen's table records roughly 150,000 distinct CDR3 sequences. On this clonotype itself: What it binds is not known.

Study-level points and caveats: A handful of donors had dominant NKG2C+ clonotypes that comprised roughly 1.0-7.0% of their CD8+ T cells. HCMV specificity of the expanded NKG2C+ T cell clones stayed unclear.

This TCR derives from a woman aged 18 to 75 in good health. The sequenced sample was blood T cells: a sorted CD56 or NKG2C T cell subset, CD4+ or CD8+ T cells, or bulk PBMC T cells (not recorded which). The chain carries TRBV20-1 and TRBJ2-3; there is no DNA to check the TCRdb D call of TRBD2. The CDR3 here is CSADSSGRGYVTDTQYF.